This T cell receptor (beta chain) was sequenced for a study of radiation and T cells in renal cell carcinoma. Background on the study: Nephrectomy followed 15 Gy stereotactic body radiation by 4 weeks.

Ten or more counts support this clone. The sample's time point: baseline pretreatment blood. The treatment is: 15 Gy SBRT to primary tumor, nephrectomy 4 weeks later. The repertoire was sequenced with immunoSEQ multiplex PCR; TCRdb's copy has only in-frame clones and lacks some. Among approximately 110,000 clones listed, approximately 80% were seen once. Germline-derived CDR1 and CDR2 are SGDLS and YYNGEE. The V end lost 3 bases, the J end lost 5 bases, and 9 bases lay between the germline ends. The CDR3 extends over 13 amino acids. This TCR was sampled from a woman between 55 and 75 years old with renal cell carcinoma. V gene TRBV9 combines with J gene TRBJ1-5; D is unclear. This specimen was blood, taken from a patient whose treatment included radiotherapy and nephrectomy. The CDR3 loop is CASSGLSDQPQHF. The DNA for the CDR3 is TGTGCCAGCAGCGGACTTTCAGATCAGCCCCAGCATTTT.